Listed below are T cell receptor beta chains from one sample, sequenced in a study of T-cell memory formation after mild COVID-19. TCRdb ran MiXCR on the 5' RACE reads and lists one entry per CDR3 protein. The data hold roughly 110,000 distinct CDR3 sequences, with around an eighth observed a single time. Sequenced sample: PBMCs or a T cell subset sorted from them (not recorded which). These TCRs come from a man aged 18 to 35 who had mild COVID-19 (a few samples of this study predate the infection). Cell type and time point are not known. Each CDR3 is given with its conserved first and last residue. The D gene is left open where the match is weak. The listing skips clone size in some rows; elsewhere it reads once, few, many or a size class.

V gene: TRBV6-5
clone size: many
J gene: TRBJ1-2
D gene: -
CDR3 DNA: TGTGCCAGCAGTTACGAGCAGGGAGGTAACTATGGCTACACCTTC
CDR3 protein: CASSYEQGGNYGYTF

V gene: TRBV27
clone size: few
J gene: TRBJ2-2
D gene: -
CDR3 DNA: TGTGCCAGCAGTTTAGACAGGATTACGAACACCGGGGAGCTGTTTTTT
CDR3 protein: CASSLDRITNTGELFF

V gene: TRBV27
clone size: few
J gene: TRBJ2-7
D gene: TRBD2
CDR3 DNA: TGTGCCAGCAGTTTTAGGAGCGGGGCAAGCCTTTACGAGCAGTACTTC
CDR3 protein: CASSFRSGASLYEQYF

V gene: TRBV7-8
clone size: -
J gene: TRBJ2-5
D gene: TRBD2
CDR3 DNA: TGTGCCAGCCGACATGGGACTAGCGGCCAAGAGACCCAGTACTTC
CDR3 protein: CASRHGTSGQETQYF

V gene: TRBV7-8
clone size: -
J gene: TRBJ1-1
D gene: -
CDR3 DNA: TGTGCCAGCAGCCCTGGGAGGGGGAGGAGAAACACTGAAGCTTTCTTT
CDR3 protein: CASSPGRGRRNTEAFF

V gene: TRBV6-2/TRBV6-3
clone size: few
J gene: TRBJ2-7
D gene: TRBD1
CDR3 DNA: TGTGCCAGCAGCCCTGCGGTCGGGACAGGGCCCCTCGAGCAGTACTTC
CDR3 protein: CASSPAVGTGPLEQYF

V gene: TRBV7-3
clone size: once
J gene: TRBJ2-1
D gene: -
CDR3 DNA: TGTGCCAGCAGCCTCGATAGCGGATCCTACAATGAGCAGTTCTTC
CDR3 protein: CASSLDSGSYNEQFF

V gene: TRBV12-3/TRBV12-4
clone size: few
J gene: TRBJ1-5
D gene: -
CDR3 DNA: TGTGCCAGCAGAACAGGGTTGCGGCCCCAGCATTTT
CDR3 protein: CASRTGLRPQHF

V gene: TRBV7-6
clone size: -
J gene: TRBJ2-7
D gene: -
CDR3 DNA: TGTGCCAGCAGCCGAGGGATGGTTGGCTACGAGCAGTACTTC
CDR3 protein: CASSRGMVGYEQYF

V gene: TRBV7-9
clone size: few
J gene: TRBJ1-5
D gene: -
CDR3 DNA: TGTGCCAGCAGCCGGACAGTCAATCAGCCCCAGCATTTT
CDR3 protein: CASSRTVNQPQHF

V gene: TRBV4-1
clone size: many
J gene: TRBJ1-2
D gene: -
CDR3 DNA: TGCGCCAGCAGCCCATACACCAACTATGGCTACACCTTC
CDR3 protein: CASSPYTNYGYTF

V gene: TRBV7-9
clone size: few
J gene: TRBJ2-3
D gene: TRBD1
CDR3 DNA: TGTGCCAGCAGCTTAGCGCAGGGGACAGGGCTCACAGATACGCAGTATTTT
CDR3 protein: CASSLAQGTGLTDTQYF

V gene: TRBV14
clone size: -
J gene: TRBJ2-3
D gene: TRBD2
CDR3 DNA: TGTGCCAGCAGCCAAGATGCGGGAGGGGACACGCAGTATTTT
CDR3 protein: CASSQDAGGDTQYF

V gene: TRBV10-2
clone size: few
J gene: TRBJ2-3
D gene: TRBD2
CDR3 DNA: TGCGCCAGCAGTGAGTCCCTGAGTAGCGGGGGACCTAGCACAGATACGCAGTATTTT
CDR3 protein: CASSESLSSGGPSTDTQYF